This TCR beta chain is drawn from a study of blood T cell repertoires in COVID-19. Across the whole study: Sources were T cells, B-cell-depleted T cells, or PBMCs; the material itself was cDNA or gDNA.

The data were produced by immunoSEQ multiplex PCR, yet TCRdb's version contains in-frame clones alone and is incomplete. Here the sample spans over 200,000 clones, around 86% being singletons. In germline, CDR1 is LNHDA, CDR2 SQIVND (reference sequence). V was pared by 3 bases and J by 0 bases, with 12 bases between. The CDR3 is 16 residues long. This rearrangement joins TRBV19 to TRBJ1-3; D unresolved. The clonotype originates from a man aged 45-60 years with COVID-19, enrolled during active disease. The sample taken for sequencing was peripheral blood. CDR3 sequence reads: CASSISGSPSGNTIYF. In DNA, the CDR3 is TGTGCCAGTAGTATTTCGGGGTCCCCCTCTGGAAACACCATATATTTT.